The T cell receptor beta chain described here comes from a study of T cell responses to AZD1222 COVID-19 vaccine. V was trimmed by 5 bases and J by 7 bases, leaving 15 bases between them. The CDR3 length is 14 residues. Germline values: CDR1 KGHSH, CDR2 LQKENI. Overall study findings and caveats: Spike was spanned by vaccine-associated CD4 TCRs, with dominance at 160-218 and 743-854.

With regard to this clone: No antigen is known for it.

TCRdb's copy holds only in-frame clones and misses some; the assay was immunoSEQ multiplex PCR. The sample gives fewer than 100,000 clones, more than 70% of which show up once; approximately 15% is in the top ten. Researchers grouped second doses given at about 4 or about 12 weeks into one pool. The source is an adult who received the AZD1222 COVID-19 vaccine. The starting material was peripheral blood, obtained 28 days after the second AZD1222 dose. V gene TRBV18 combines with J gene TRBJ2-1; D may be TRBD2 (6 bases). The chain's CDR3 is CASSSPTRRNEQFF. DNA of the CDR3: TGTGCCAGCTCATCCCCGACTAGGAGGAATGAGCAGTTCTTC.